Listed below are T cell receptor beta chains from one sample, sequenced in a study of blood T cell repertoires in COVID-19. Repertoires were generated with immunoSEQ multiplex PCR, while TCRdb's copy carries only in-frame clones and drops some. The sample lists a few hundred thousand clones; more than 70% were seen once. Material: peripheral blood. Receptors originate from a man between 35 and 55 years old with acute or convalescent COVID-19. The CDR3 runs from the conserved cysteine through the conserved F or W. A D gene is named only where the DNA matches it firmly. Clone size is shown for a subset of rows, as once, few, many or a class of expanded clone.

size	J	D	V	CDR3	DNA
NA	TRBJ1-1	NA	TRBV28	CASTILWGRQNTEAFF	TGTGCCAGCACTATCTTATGGGGGCGTCAGAACACTGAAGCTTTCTTT
NA	TRBJ2-3	NA	TRBV27	CASSSRLERDHTDTQYF	TGTGCCAGCAGTTCCAGACTAGAAAGAGACCACACAGATACGCAGTATTTT
NA	TRBJ1-4	TRBD1	TRBV5-1	CASSSKTGPSEKLFF	TGCGCCAGCAGCTCAAAGACAGGGCCATCTGAAAAACTGTTTTTT
NA	TRBJ2-3	NA	TRBV2	CASRVGQGIVHRPTDTQYF	TGTGCCAGCAGAGTCGGGCAGGGGATAGTGCACCGACCCACAGATACGCAGTATTTT
once	TRBJ2-7	NA	TRBV28	CASSLSFRRGLYF	TGTGCCAGCAGTTTATCTTTCCGCCGGGGACTTTACTTC
NA	TRBJ1-1	TRBD1	TRBV5-1	CASSPTGGGTMNTEAFF	TGCGCCAGCAGCCCGACAGGGGGAGGGACGATGAACACTGAAGCTTTCTTT
NA	TRBJ2-7	NA	TRBV5-4	CASSRGWEQYF	TGTGCCAGCAGCAGGGGGTGGGAGCAGTACTTC
NA	TRBJ2-1	NA	TRBV11-2	CASSLRGARSSYNEQFF	TGTGCCAGCAGCTTACGGGGGGCGCGGAGCTCCTACAATGAGCAGTTCTTC
NA	TRBJ1-3	NA	TRBV5-4	CASSAVNSGNTIYF	TGTGCCAGCAGCGCAGTCAACTCTGGAAACACCATATATTTT
NA	TRBJ2-5	TRBD1	TRBV9	CASSVAGTDVQETQYF	TGTGCCAGCAGCGTAGCCGGGACAGACGTCCAAGAGACCCAGTACTTC
NA	TRBJ2-1	TRBD2	TRBV4-2	CASSQEGREVYNEQFF	TGTGCCAGCAGCCAAGAAGGGCGGGAGGTCTACAATGAGCAGTTCTTC
NA	TRBJ2-2	TRBD1	TRBV2	CASSVRQGQNLNTGELFF	TGTGCCAGCAGTGTGAGACAGGGCCAAAACTTGAACACCGGGGAGCTGTTTTTT
NA	TRBJ1-1	TRBD1	TRBV19	CASSITGGNTEAFF	TGTGCCAGTAGTATAACAGGGGGGAACACTGAAGCTTTCTTT
NA	TRBJ2-7	TRBD2	TRBV4-1	CASSQDWGGYEQYF	TGCGCCAGCAGCCAAGATTGGGGAGGGTACGAGCAGTACTTC
NA	TRBJ1-2	TRBD1	TRBV30	CACSPGQALFYGYTF	TGTGCCTGTTCTCCGGGACAGGCGCTCTTCTATGGCTACACCTTC
once	TRBJ1-2	NA	TRBV18	CASSPGTNYGYTF	TGTGCCAGCTCACCGGGCACCAACTATGGCTACACCTTC
once	TRBJ1-2	TRBD1	TRBV28	CASSLPGGRIYGYTF	TGTGCCAGCAGTTTACCAGGGGGGCGGATATATGGCTACACCTTC
NA	TRBJ2-1	TRBD2	TRBV5-4	CASSSGLAGANEQFF	TGTGCCAGCAGCTCGGGACTAGCGGGGGCCAATGAGCAGTTCTTC
NA	TRBJ2-4	TRBD1	TRBV2	CASTRGTGRIQYF	TGTGCCAGCACCCGGGGGACAGGGCGTATTCAGTACTTC
NA	TRBJ2-3	NA	TRBV12-3/TRBV12-4	CASSTIDTQYF	TGTGCCAGCAGTACTATAGATACGCAGTATTTT
NA	TRBJ2-7	TRBD1	TRBV4-1	CASSLDYSGTGVFEQYF	TGCGCCAGCAGCCTCGATTATTCAGGGACAGGTGTGTTCGAGCAGTACTTC
NA	TRBJ1-6	NA	TRBV11-1	CASSLLHGSPLHF	TGTGCCAGCAGCTTGCTTCACGGTTCACCCCTCCACTTT
once	TRBJ1-6	TRBD1	TRBV27	CASSRDRGYSPLHF	TGTGCCAGCTCCCGGGACAGGGGTTATTCACCCCTCCACTTT
NA	TRBJ2-1	TRBD1	TRBV27	CASSHRGPFNEQFF	TGTGCCAGCAGTCACAGGGGCCCCTTCAATGAGCAGTTCTTC
NA	TRBJ1-5	NA	TRBV7-9	CASSWSLGPQHF	TGTGCCAGCAGTTGGTCGCTCGGGCCCCAGCATTTT
NA	TRBJ1-1	TRBD1	TRBV5-4	CASSLGDRGNTEAFF	TGTGCCAGCAGCTTGGGGGACAGGGGGAACACTGAAGCTTTCTTT
NA	TRBJ2-7	NA	TRBV21-1	CASSKVPGDLYEQYF	TGTGCCAGCAGCAAAGTACCGGGGGATCTATACGAGCAGTACTTC
NA	TRBJ1-5	TRBD1	TRBV28	CASSRDSRGNQPQHF	TGTGCCAGCAGTCGGGACAGTAGGGGCAATCAGCCCCAGCATTTT
NA	TRBJ1-2	TRBD1	TRBV28	CASSLDRVVGYGYTF	TGTGCCAGCAGTTTAGACAGGGTGGTTGGCTATGGCTACACCTTC
few	TRBJ1-4	NA	TRBV4-1	CASRNGRGGAATNEKLFF	TGCGCCAGCAGAAACGGGCGGGGAGGGGCTGCAACTAATGAAAAACTGTTTTTT
NA	TRBJ2-1	NA	TRBV11-1	CASSLGLSNYNEQFF	TGTGCCAGCAGCTTAGGACTTTCAAACTACAATGAGCAGTTCTTC
few	TRBJ1-3	TRBD1	TRBV7-9	CASSSGGGNTIYF	TGTGCCAGCAGCTCAGGGGGTGGAAACACCATATATTTT
NA	TRBJ1-1	NA	TRBV12-3/TRBV12-4	CASSPTDTEAFF	TGTGCCAGCAGCCCTACCGACACTGAAGCTTTCTTT
NA	TRBJ1-1	TRBD1	TRBV27	CASSLRGRLGTEAFF	TGTGCCAGCAGTCTCAGGGGGCGCCTCGGAACTGAAGCTTTCTTT